This TCR beta chain was identified in a study of shared clonotypes between healthy human individuals. Study details: Contributing individuals were two females and a few males aged 18 to 49.

Profiled with immunoSEQ multiplex PCR; TCRdb holds only in-frame clones, not every one. Of over 2,000,000 clones detected, 80% to 95% appear once; the ten largest clones hold under 2%. On this clone itself: The antigen is unknown. The same CDR3 can be traced to other DNA sequences in this sample.

It was CD45RO-negative cells, positively selected for CCR7, that made up naive CD8 cells, with terminally differentiated effector memory CD45RA+ cells excluded. General study results and limits: What naive subsets generally showed was a larger estimated richness than memory subsets showed.

Sequencing used naive CD8+ T cells from PBMCs. The sequence derives from a man younger than 35 in good health. Some clones in this sample may be carry-over from other donors' samples.

This CDR3 reads CASSLGREQFF. As DNA, the CDR3 is TGTGCCAGCAGCTTGGGCCGCGAGCAGTTCTTC. This sequence joins TRBV5-6 and TRBJ2-1; no reliable D call. The CDR3 runs 11 residues. Trimming left V 0 bases short and J 10 bases short, with 5 bases between. Germline values: CDR1 SGHDT, CDR2 YYEEEE.